Below are 23 T cell receptor beta chains sequenced from a single sample in a study of blood T cell repertoires in COVID-19. TCRdb's table, derived via immunoSEQ multiplex PCR, lists solely in-frame clones and lacks some. The profile shows over 250,000 clones, more than 75% of them singletons. What was sequenced was PBMCs or T cells enriched from blood (not recorded which). Every receptor here comes from a woman between 55 and 75 years old in a cohort exposed to, infected with or recovered from COVID-19 (not recorded which).

On this clone: The same CDR3 is also encoded by other DNA sequences in this sample. The chain links TRBV18 to TRBJ2-2; 7 bases are shared with TRBD2. Unmatched junction bases numbered 9, after V lost 3 bases and J lost 5 bases. This CDR3 contains 16 residues. CDR1 is KGHSH and CDR2 is LQKENI in the germline V gene. DNA for the CDR3: TGTGCCAGCTCACCGCGACTAGCCGGGGGAACCGGGGAGCTGTTTTTT. Protein product: CASSPRLAGGTGELFF.

This sequence joins TRBV11-2 and TRBJ2-7, with 7 bases aligning to TRBD2. The CDR3 consists of 14 residues. CDR1 and CDR2 (germline): SGHAT, FQNNGV. The J segment lost 4 bases and the V segment lost 1 base, leaving 4 bases of the junction unmatched. This chain's CDR3 is CASSLVSSGYEQYF. The CDR3 coding sequence is TGTGCCAGCAGCTTAGTGAGTAGCGGGTACGAGCAGTACTTC.

The table lists this clone with a count of one. V and J are TRBV7-2 and TRBJ2-7, with TRBD1 matching 7 bases. Trimming cost V 4 bases and J 5 bases; bases outside gene matches: 17. The CDR3 sequence is 17 residues long. Per germline, CDR1 SGHTA and CDR2 FQGNSA. The CDR3: CASSSPRTYRGSNEQYF. CDR3 nucleotide sequence: TGTGCCAGCAGCTCCCCGAGAACCTACAGGGGTAGCAACGAGCAGTACTTC.

The gene calls are TRBV5-5 and TRBJ1-2, with a weak D call TRBD1 (5 bases). The length of the CDR3 is 15 residues. V was clipped by 0 bases and J by 4 bases, with 13 bases between them. CDR1 is SGHKS and CDR2 is YYEKEE in the germline V gene (reference sequence). CDR3 loop: CASSLEGSGRYGYTF. The CDR3 DNA reads TGTGCCAGCAGCTTGGAGGGGTCAGGCCGCTATGGCTACACCTTC.

This sequence joins TRBV2 and TRBJ2-2; TRBD1 is a possible D gene (6 bases). The V gene lost 8 bases and the J gene lost 2 bases, with 15 bases spanning the gap. From germline, CDR1 is SNHLY and CDR2 FYNNEI. The CDR3 sequence is 15 residues long. The CDR3 protein is CASSVRGINTGELFF. The CDR3 bases are TGTGCCAGCTCGGTCAGGGGAATAAACACCGGGGAGCTGTTTTTT.

This chain connects TRBV15 to TRBJ2-2; D unclear. This CDR3 contains 15 residues. Germline lookup yields CDR1 LNHNV and CDR2 YYDKDF (reference sequence). Trimming took off 0 bases at V and 6 bases at J, with 11 bases between the two ends. Here the CDR3 DNA reads TGTGCCACCAGCAGAGATAACTATTTGGCCGGGGAGCTGTTTTTT. Its protein product is CATSRDNYLAGELFF. The variable domain in full, completed from reference TRBV15 and TRBJ2-2, reads DAMVIQNPRYQVTQFGKPVTLSCSQTLNHNVMYWYQQKSSQAPKLLFHYYDKDFNNEADTPDNFQSRRPNTSFCFLDIRSPGLGDTAMYLCATSRDNYLAGELFFGEGSRLTVL.

V is TRBV24-1 and J is TRBJ2-1, with a weak D call TRBD2 (6 bases). Looked up from germline, CDR1 is KGHDR and CDR2 is SFDVKD. V was cut by 5 bases and J by 3 bases, with 10 bases left in between. The CDR3 is made up of 14 amino acids. The CDR3 spells CATSGAGSYNEQFF. The CDR3 DNA reads TGTGCCACCAGTGGTGCCGGGAGCTACAATGAGCAGTTCTTC.

The rearrangement links TRBV28 to TRBJ2-2, with 7 nucleotides matching TRBD1. The CDR3 runs 17 residues. With 6 bases clipped from V and 1 base from J, the junction kept 11 bases outside the gene matches. Looked up from germline, CDR1 is MDHEN and CDR2 is SYDVKM. CDR3 in amino acids: CASSTNRGDMNTGELFF. CDR3 bases: TGTGCCAGCAGCACGAACAGGGGTGATATGAACACCGGGGAGCTGTTTTTT. Drawing the rest from reference TRBV28 and TRBJ2-2, the complete variable domain is DVKVTQSSRYLVKRTGEKVFLECVQDMDHENMFWYRQDPGLGLRLIYFSYDVKMKEKGDIPEGYSVSREKKERFSLILESASTNQTSMYLCASSTNRGDMNTGELFFGEGSRLTVL.

This chain uses TRBV6-2 or TRBV6-3 with TRBJ1-5, with 7 bases identical to TRBD1. V shed 6 bases, J shed 3 bases, and the junction held 5 bases outside the gene matches. This CDR3 comprises 14 residues. CDR1 MNHEY and CDR2 SVGEGT come from the germline V gene. CDR3 in DNA: TGTGCCAGCAGCCGGGACAGCTTCAATCAGCCCCAGCATTTT. It translates to CASSRDSFNQPQHF.

The chain combines TRBV30 with TRBJ1-2; tentative D call: TRBD1 (6 bases). The CDR3 loop spans 14 amino acids. Germline assignment: CDR1 GTSNPN and CDR2 SVGIG (reference sequence). Trimming removed 0 bases from V and 8 bases from J, with 16 bases in between. CDR3 sequence: CAWSVPGGRRGYTF. CDR3 DNA sequence: TGTGCCTGGAGTGTACCTGGGGGCCGACGAGGCTACACCTTC.

The chain combines TRBV19 with TRBJ2-1, with 12 bases lining up with TRBD1. Per germline, CDR1 LNHDA and CDR2 SQIVND (reference sequence). The CDR3 is 19 amino acids. Losses at the gene ends were 5 bases for V and 0 bases for J; bases not matched to a gene: 11. CDR3 DNA: TGTGCCAGTAGTCTCGCGGGACAGGGGGCGGTGAGCTCCTACAATGAGCAGTTCTTC. Encoded protein: CASSLAGQGAVSSYNEQFF.

The gene calls are TRBV19 and TRBJ2-1; 13 positions agree with TRBD2. V shed 8 bases, J shed 4 bases, and the junction held 11 bases outside the gene matches. This CDR3 spans 17 amino acids. CDR1 is LNHDA, CDR2 SQIVND, per germline (reference sequence). The DNA for the CDR3 is TGTGCCAGTGGGACTAGCGGGACAGTAGGACGATACAATGAGCAGTTCTTC. Translated, it gives CASGTSGTVGRYNEQFF. Based on the CDR3 plus reference TRBV19 and TRBJ2-1, the full variable domain is DGGITQSPKYLFRKEGQNVTLSCEQNLNHDAMYWYRQDPGQGLRLIYYSQIVNDFQKGDIAEGYSVSREKKESFPLTVTSAQKNPTAFYLCASGTSGTVGRYNEQFFGPGTRLTVL.

This rearrangement joins TRBV28 to TRBJ2-2; 8 nucleotides align to TRBD2. The CDR3 extends over 15 amino acids. With V trimmed by 3 bases and J by 6 bases, 6 bases remained unmatched. Germline V gene lookup returns CDR1 MDHEN and CDR2 SYDVKM. This CDR3 reads CASSLSGSGAGELFF. The CDR3 bases are TGTGCCAGCAGTTTGAGCGGGAGCGGGGCCGGGGAGCTGTTTTTT. The full variable domain, its missing parts supplied by reference TRBV28 and TRBJ2-2, is DVKVTQSSRYLVKRTGEKVFLECVQDMDHENMFWYRQDPGLGLRLIYFSYDVKMKEKGDIPEGYSVSREKKERFSLILESASTNQTSMYLCASSLSGSGAGELFFGEGSRLTVL.

Here the CDR3 DNA reads TGTGCCAGCAGTTTAACAGCGGGAGGGGTCTACGAGCAGTACTTC. Translated: CASSLTAGGVYEQYF. This chain joins TRBV27 and TRBJ2-7; 10 positions agree with TRBD2. CDR3 length: 15 residues. The junction had 4 bases not matched to a gene; V was cut back by 2 bases and J by 3 bases. Germline V CDR1 and CDR2: MNHEY, SMNVEV (reference sequence).

V and J are TRBV27 and TRBJ2-7, with TRBD2 as a possible D gene (6 bases). The V gene's germline CDR1 is MNHEY and CDR2 SMNVEV (reference sequence). The CDR3 consists of 15 residues. Trimming took 3 bases from V and 1 from J, leaving 13 bases between them. CDR3 region: CASSFGAGWSYEQYF. The CDR3 nucleotides read TGTGCCAGCAGTTTCGGGGCGGGATGGTCCTACGAGCAGTACTTC.

The chain is built from TRBV2 and TRBJ1-1; possible D gene TRBD1, 5 bases. V lost 6 bases and J lost 4, with 6 bases in between. CDR3 size: 11 residues. Looked up from germline, CDR1 is SNHLY and CDR2 is FYNNEI. The CDR3 DNA reads as TGTGCCAGCAGCAGGGCCACTGAAGCTTTCTTT. Translation: CASSRATEAFF.

This chain links TRBV6-1 with TRBJ2-1, with 9 nucleotides matching TRBD2. CDR1 MNHNS and CDR2 SASEGT come from the germline V gene. CDR3 length: 17 residues. Losses at the gene ends were 4 bases for V and 0 bases for J; bases not matched to a gene: 7. The CDR3 DNA sequence: TGTGCCAGCAGTGGTACGGGACTAGCAAACTCCTACAATGAGCAGTTCTTC. This gives the protein CASSGTGLANSYNEQFF.

The CDR3 DNA follows: TGTGCCAGCAGCTTAATGGGCGGGAGTAGGGAGACCCAGTACTTC. It is translated as CASSLMGGSRETQYF. The chain is built from TRBV7-3 and TRBJ2-5; 7 nucleotides align to TRBD2. The CDR3 runs 15 residues. Trimming at V came to 1 base and at J to 5 bases, leaving 7 bases not matched to a gene. CDR1 SGHTA and CDR2 FQGTGA come from the germline V gene.

The DNA of the CDR3 is TGTGCCAGCAGCTTAACGCCAGGGGGTGAGCAGTTCTTC. This gives the protein CASSLTPGGEQFF. The chain uses TRBV7-3 and TRBJ2-1; 7 bases are shared with TRBD1. Germline assignment: CDR1 SGHTA and CDR2 FQGTGA. The CDR3 length is 13 residues. J was trimmed by 9 bases and V by 0 bases; bases with no gene match: 2.

The V call is TRBV7-3, the J call TRBJ1-1; D remains ambiguous. The CDR3 sequence is 13 residues long. Trimming pared 4 bases from V and 0 bases from J, leaving 6 bases between. Per the germline V gene, CDR1 is SGHTA and CDR2 is FQGTGA. CDR3 in DNA: TGTGCCAGCAGCTCTGAGATGAACACTGAAGCTTTCTTT. It specifies CASSSEMNTEAFF.

The V call is TRBV10-3, the J call TRBJ2-5; D gene uncertain. The CDR3 contains 13 residues. Germline CDR1 ENHRY, CDR2 SYGVKD. V was shortened by 0 bases and J by 5 bases, with 7 bases between the two germline ends. CDR3 bases: TGTGCCATCAGTGAGTCCCCCCCGGAGACCCAGTACTTC. Residues: CAISESPPETQYF.

The chain is built from TRBV4-2 and TRBJ2-3; TRBD1 might be the D (5 bases). CDR3 length: 13 amino acids. The V gene lost 4 bases and the J gene lost 1 base, with 6 bases spanning the gap. Germline CDR1 reads LGHNA; CDR2 reads YNFKEQ. The CDR3 DNA sequence: TGTGCCAGCAGCCGGGGCGGCACAGATACGCAGTATTTT. Its protein is CASSRGGTDTQYF.

The V call is TRBV3-1 (or the pseudogene TRBV3-2), the J call TRBJ2-1; perhaps TRBD2 as D (6 bases). V was clipped by 1 base and J by 14 bases, with 21 bases between them. The CDR3 is made up of 15 amino acids. Per the germline V gene, CDR1 is LGHDT and CDR2 is YNNKEL (reference sequence). The DNA of the CDR3 is TGTGCCAGCAGCCAAGTTCGGGGAGGCAAGGACTTTAAGTTCTTC. It translates to CASSQVRGGKDFKFF.